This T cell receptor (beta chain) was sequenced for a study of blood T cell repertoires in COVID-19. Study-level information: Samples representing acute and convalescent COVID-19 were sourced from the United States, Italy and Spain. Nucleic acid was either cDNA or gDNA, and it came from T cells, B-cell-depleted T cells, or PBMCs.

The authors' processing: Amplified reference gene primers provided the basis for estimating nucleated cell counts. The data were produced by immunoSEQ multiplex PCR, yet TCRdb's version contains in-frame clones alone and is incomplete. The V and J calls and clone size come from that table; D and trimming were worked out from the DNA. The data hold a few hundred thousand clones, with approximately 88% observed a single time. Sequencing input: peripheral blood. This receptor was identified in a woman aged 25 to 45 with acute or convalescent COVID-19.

This CDR3 is CASSPTDRAWNTEAFF. CDR3 nucleotides: TGTGCCAGCAGCCCCACGGACAGGGCTTGGAACACTGAAGCTTTCTTT. V is TRBV7-2 and J is TRBJ1-1, with 8 bases aligning to TRBD1. This CDR3 is built from 16 residues. Unmatched junction bases numbered 9, after V lost 5 bases and J lost 1 base. The germline V gene has CDR1 SGHTA and CDR2 FQGNSA.